What follows are 9 T cell receptor beta chains derived from one specimen sequenced in a study of blood T cell repertoires in COVID-19. Sequencing was performed with immunoSEQ multiplex PCR; in TCRdb, only in-frame clones are kept and a portion is missing. The repertoire holds more than 85,000 clones, with approximately 79% as singletons. Sequenced input: peripheral blood. These receptors were taken from a woman older than 75 with active or convalescent COVID-19.

This clone was seen at least ten times. The chain uses TRBV5-1 and TRBJ2-1, with no clear D. CDR1 and CDR2 from the germline V gene are SGHRS and YFSETQ. The CDR3 has 13 amino acids. V shed 1 base and J shed 8 bases, with 10 bases lying between them. DNA of the CDR3: TGCGCCAGCAGCTTGCCCCCAGTGTATGAGCAGTTCTTC. Translation: CASSLPPVYEQFF.

The rearrangement links TRBV30 to TRBJ1-5; D ambiguous. The V gene lost 5 bases and the J gene lost 4 bases, with 12 bases spanning the gap. Germline V gene data show CDR1 as GTSNPN and CDR2 as SVGIG (reference sequence). This CDR3 spans 13 amino acids. In nucleotides, the CDR3 is TGTGCCTGGCAATCGGCGGGAAATCAGCCCCAGCATTTT. Translated, it gives CAWQSAGNQPQHF.

The rearrangement links TRBV28 to TRBJ2-1; D may be TRBD1 (6 bases). V was cut by 4 bases and J by 0 bases, with 10 bases left in between. This CDR3 contains 15 residues. Germline-derived CDR1 and CDR2 are MDHEN and SYDVKM. Here the CDR3 DNA reads TGTGCCAGCAGTTCAACAGGGACCTCCTACAATGAGCAGTTCTTC. This gives the protein CASSSTGTSYNEQFF. The variable domain in full, with the rest retrieved from reference TRBV28 and TRBJ2-1, is DVKVTQSSRYLVKRTGEKVFLECVQDMDHENMFWYRQDPGLGLRLIYFSYDVKMKEKGDIPEGYSVSREKKERFSLILESASTNQTSMYLCASSSTGTSYNEQFFGPGTRLTVL.

This clone was found once. V gene TRBV6-5 combines with J gene TRBJ2-1; 8 bases agree with TRBD1. The CDR3 is 15 residues long. Germline assignment: CDR1 MNHEY and CDR2 SVGAGI. The trim removed 6 bases at V and 4 bases at J, leaving 8 bases unmatched. The CDR3, as DNA: TGTGCCAGCAGAAACGACAGGGGTGGGTACAATGAGCAGTTCTTC. This gives the protein CASRNDRGGYNEQFF.

The chain uses TRBV5-5 and TRBJ2-7; 7 bases match TRBD2. V was clipped by 3 bases and J by 3 bases; unmatched bases: 12. CDR1 and CDR2 (germline): SGHKS, YYEKEE (reference sequence). The CDR3 runs 16 residues. The CDR3 region has the DNA TGTGCCAGCAGCTCGGGAGGCAGGCGGGGTTACTACGAGCAGTACTTC. This codes for CASSSGGRRGYYEQYF.

V is TRBV4-2 and J is TRBJ1-2; 10 nucleotides align to TRBD1. CDR3 length: 17 residues. The V gene end was trimmed by 0 bases and the J gene end by 0 bases; junction bases not matched to a gene: 4. Germline values: CDR1 LGHNA, CDR2 YNFKEQ. Written as DNA, the CDR3 is TGTGCCAGCAGCCAAGACAGTGGGACAGGGGCTAACTATGGCTACACCTTC. Translating it yields CASSQDSGTGANYGYTF.

The V call is TRBV3-1 (or the pseudogene TRBV3-2), the J call TRBJ2-2; possible D gene TRBD1, 6 bases. The CDR3 is 14 residues long. In germline, CDR1 is LGHDT, CDR2 YNNKEL (reference sequence). V gave up 2 bases and J gave up 8 bases, with 12 bases separating them. CDR3 amino acids: CASSQRGGKGELFF. CDR3 bases: TGTGCCAGCAGCCAACGTGGGGGCAAGGGGGAGCTGTTTTTT.

The V and J genes are TRBV6-2 or TRBV6-3 and TRBJ1-5, with D perhaps matching TRBD1 (6 bases). CDR1 and CDR2 (germline): MNHEY, SVGEGT. The CDR3 is 18 amino acids. With 0 bases removed from V and 2 bases from J, the gap between germline ends came to 17 bases. The CDR3 region is CASSYSILIGGRNQPQHF. The CDR3 DNA sequence: TGTGCCAGCAGTTACTCGATTTTAATTGGGGGCCGCAATCAGCCCCAGCATTTT.

A word on this clone: This same CDR3 is encoded by further DNA sequences in the sample. The chain carries TRBV5-1 and TRBJ2-3, with 8 nucleotides matching TRBD2. From germline, CDR1 is SGHRS and CDR2 YFSETQ. The V segment lost 0 bases and the J segment 0 bases; nucleotides outside the gene matches: 0. The CDR3 covers 15 residues. The CDR3 DNA reads as TGCGCCAGCAGCTTGGCTAGCGGGAGCACAGATACGCAGTATTTT. This encodes CASSLASGSTDTQYF.